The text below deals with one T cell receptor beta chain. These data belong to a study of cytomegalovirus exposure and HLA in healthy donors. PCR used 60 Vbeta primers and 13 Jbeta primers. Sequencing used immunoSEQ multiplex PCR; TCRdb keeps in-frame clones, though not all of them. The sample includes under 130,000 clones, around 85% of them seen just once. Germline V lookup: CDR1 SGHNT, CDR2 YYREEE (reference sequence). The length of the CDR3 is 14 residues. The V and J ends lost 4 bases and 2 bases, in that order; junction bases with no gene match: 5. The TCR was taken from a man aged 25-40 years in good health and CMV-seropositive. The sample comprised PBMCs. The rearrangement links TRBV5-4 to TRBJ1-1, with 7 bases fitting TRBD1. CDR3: CASSRQGYNTEAFF. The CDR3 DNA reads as TGTGCCAGCAGCCGACAGGGCTACAACACTGAAGCTTTCTTT.